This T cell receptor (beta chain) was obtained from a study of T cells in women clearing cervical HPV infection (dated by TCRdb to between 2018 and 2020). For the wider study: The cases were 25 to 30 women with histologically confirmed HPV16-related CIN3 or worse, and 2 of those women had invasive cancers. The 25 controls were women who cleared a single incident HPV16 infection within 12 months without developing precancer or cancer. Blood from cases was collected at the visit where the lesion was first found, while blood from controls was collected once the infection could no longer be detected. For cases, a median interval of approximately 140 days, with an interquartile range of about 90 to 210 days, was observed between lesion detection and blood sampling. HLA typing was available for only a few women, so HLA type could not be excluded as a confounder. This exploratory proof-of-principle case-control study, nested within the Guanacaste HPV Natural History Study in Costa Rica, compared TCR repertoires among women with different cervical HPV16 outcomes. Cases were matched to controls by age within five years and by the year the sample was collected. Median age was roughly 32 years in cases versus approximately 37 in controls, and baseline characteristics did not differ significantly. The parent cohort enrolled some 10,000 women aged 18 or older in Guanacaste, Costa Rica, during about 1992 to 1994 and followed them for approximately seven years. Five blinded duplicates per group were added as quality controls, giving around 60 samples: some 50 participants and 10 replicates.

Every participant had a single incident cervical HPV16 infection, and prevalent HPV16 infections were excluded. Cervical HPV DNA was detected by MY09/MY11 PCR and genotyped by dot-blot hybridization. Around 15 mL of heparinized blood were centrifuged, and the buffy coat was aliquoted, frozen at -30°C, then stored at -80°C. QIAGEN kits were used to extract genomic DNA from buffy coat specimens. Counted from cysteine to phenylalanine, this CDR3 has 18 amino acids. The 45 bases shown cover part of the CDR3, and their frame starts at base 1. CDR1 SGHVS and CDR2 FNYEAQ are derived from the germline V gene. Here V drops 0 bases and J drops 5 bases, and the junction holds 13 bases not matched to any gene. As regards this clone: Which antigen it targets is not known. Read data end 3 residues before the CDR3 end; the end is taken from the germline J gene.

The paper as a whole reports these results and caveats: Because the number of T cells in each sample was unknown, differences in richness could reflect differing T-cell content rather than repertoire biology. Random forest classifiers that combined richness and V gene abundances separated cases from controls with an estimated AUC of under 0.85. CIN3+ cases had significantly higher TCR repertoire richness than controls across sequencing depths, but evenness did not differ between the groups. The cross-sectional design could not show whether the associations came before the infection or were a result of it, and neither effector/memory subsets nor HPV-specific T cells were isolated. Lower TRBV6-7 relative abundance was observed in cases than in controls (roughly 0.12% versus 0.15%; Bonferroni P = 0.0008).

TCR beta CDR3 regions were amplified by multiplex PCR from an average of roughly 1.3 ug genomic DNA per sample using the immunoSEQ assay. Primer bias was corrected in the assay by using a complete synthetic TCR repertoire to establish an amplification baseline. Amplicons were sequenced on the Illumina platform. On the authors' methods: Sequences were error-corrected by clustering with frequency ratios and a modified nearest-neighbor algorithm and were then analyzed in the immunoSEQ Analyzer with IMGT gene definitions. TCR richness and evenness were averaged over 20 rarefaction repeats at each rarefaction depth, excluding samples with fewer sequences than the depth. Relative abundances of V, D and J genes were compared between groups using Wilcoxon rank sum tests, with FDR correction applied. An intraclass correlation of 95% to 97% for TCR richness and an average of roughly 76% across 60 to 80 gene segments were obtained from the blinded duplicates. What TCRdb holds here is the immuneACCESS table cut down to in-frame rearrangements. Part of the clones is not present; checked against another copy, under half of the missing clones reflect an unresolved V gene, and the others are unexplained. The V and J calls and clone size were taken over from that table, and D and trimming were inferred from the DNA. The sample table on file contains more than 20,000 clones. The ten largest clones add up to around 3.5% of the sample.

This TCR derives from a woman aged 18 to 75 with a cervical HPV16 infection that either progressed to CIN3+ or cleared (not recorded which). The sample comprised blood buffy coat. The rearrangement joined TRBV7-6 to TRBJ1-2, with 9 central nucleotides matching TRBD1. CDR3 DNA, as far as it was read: TGTGCCAGCAGCTTAGCTCCTTTACCGGGACAGGGCCGATATGGC. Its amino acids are CASSLAPLPGQGRYG. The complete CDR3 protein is CASSLAPLPGQGRYGYTF.